This section outlines one T cell receptor beta chain sequence together with its context. Original handling: For nucleated cells, counts were estimated from reference gene primer amplification. Sequenced by immunoSEQ multiplex PCR; TCRdb stores in-frame clones only, minus some. V and J calls and clone size are given by that table; D and trimming were obtained from the DNA. The profile shows approximately 86,000 clones, around 85% of them singletons. The data stem from a study of blood T cell repertoires in COVID-19. Germline V lookup: CDR1 KGHSH, CDR2 LQKENI. The junction had 5 bases not matched to a gene; V was cut back by 0 bases and J by 5 bases. The CDR3 extends over 15 amino acids.

Sequenced input: peripheral blood. The gene calls are TRBV18 and TRBJ2-5, with TRBD1 matching 8 bases. The receptor was isolated from a man aged 50 to 59 with acute or convalescent COVID-19. Here the CDR3 reads CASSPPQGAAETQYF. The CDR3 DNA sequence: TGTGCCAGCTCACCACCCCAGGGGGCGGCGGAGACCCAGTACTTC.